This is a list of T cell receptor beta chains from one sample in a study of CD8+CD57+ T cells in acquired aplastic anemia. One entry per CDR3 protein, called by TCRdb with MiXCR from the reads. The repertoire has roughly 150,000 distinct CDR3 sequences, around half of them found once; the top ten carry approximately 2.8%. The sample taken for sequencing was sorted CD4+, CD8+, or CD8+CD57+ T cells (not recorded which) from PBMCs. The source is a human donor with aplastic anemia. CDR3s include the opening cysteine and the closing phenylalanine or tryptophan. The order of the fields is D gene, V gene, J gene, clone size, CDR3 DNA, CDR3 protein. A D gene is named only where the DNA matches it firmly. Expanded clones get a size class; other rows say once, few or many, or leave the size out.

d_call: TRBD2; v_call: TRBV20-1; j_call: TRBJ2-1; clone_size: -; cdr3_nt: TGCAGTGCTAGAGATGCTAGCGGGAGGGCGAACTACAATGAGCAGTTCTTC; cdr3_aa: CSARDASGRANYNEQFF
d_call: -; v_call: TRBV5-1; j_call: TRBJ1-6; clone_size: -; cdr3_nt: TGCGCCAGCAGCTTGCCAGGACAGATTGATGGGTCACCCCTCCACTTT; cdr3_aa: CASSLPGQIDGSPLHF
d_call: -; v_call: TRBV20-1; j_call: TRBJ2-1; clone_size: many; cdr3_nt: TGCAGTGCGACAGACGGATCCAATGAGCAGTTCTTC; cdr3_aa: CSATDGSNEQFF
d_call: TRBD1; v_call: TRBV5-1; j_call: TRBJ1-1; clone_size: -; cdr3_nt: TGCGCCAGCAGCTGGGGCGGGACAGGTGGGGGGAACACTGAAGCTTTCTTT; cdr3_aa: CASSWGGTGGGNTEAFF
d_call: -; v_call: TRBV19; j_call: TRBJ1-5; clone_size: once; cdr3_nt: TGTGCCAGTAGTCCGAACCAGGGTATGGGCAATCAGCCCCAGCATTTT; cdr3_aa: CASSPNQGMGNQPQHF
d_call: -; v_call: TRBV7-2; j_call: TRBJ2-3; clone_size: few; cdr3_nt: TGTGCCAGCAGCTTAGGAAGGGACCGAGATACGCAGTATTTT; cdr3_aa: CASSLGRDRDTQYF
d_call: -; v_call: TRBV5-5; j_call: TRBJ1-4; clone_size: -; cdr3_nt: TGTGCCAGCAGCTCGGGAACGGGGCAGGGGATTGAAAAACTGTTTTTT; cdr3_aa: CASSSGTGQGIEKLFF
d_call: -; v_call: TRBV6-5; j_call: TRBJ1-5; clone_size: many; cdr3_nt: TGTGCCAGCAGTAGGGATCTCAATCAGCCCCAGCATTTT; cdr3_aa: CASSRDLNQPQHF
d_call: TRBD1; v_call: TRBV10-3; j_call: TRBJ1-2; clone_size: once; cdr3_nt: TGTGCCAGCAGTCCCCGGGACAGCTATGGCTACACCTTC; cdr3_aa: CASSPRDSYGYTF
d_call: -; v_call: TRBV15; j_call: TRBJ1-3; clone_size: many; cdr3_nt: TGTGCCACCAGCAGAGATCGTCTGCGCCAGACCGACTCTGGAAACACCATATATTTT; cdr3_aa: CATSRDRLRQTDSGNTIYF
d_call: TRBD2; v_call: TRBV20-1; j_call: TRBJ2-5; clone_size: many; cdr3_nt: TGCAGTGCTGTCATAGAAAGTCCGGGACTAGCGGGAGTGTCAGGAGAGACCCAGTACTTC; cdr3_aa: CSAVIESPGLAGVSGETQYF
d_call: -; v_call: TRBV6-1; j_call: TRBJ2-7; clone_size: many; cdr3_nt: TGTGCCAGCAGCCGCGACAGGCAGTACTTC; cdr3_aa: CASSRDRQYF
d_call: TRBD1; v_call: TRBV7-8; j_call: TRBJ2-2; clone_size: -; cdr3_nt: TGTGCCAGCAGCTTAGCCTACAGGGGCACCGGGGAGCTGTTTTTT; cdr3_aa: CASSLAYRGTGELFF
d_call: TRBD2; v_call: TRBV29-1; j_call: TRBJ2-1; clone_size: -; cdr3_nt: TGCAGCGTCCGGACTAGCGGGGGGACTTCCTACAATGAGCAGTTCTTC; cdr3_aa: CSVRTSGGTSYNEQFF
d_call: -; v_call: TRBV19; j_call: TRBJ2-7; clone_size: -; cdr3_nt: TGTGCCAGTAGTTCCCTCTCCGAGACCTACGAGCAGTACTTC; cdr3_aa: CASSSLSETYEQYF
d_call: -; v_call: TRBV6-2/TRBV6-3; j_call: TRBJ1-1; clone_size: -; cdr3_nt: TGTGCCAGCATTGGATTGGGTTTTTCGTACACTGAAGCTTTCTTT; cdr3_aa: CASIGLGFSYTEAFF
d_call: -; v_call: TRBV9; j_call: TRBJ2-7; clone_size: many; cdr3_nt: TGTGCCAGCAGCGTAGAGGGGTCTGGGTCAGCGGACTTTGACGAGCAGTACTTC; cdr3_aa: CASSVEGSGSADFDEQYF
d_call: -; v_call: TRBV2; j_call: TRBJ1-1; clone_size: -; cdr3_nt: TGTGCCAGCAGAGAGGGACTACGAGCTTTCTTT; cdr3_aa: CASREGLRAFF
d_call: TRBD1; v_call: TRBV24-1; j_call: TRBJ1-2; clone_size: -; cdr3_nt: TGTGCCACCAGTGACTCGAGCAGGGGGCAGGACTATGGCTACACCTTC; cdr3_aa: CATSDSSRGQDYGYTF
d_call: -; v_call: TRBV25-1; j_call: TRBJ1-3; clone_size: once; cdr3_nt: TGTGCCAGCAGTTTGGGCGGAAGCTCTGGAAACACCATATATTTT; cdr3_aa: CASSLGGSSGNTIYF
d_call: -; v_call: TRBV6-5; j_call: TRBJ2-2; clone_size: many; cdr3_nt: TGTGCCAGCAGTTGGCGACAGGGGGAGCTGTTTTTT; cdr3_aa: CASSWRQGELFF
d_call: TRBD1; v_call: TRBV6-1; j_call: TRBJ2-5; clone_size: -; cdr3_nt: TGTGCCAGCATTCGAAGCGGACAGGGAGAGACCCAGTACTTC; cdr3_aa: CASIRSGQGETQYF
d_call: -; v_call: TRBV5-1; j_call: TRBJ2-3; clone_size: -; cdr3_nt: TGCGCCAGCAGGCCATTCAGCACAGATACGCAGTATTTT; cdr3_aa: CASRPFSTDTQYF
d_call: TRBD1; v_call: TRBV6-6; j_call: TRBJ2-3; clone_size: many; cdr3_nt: TGTGCCAGCAGTTACTCGGGACAGGGCGCAGATACGCAGTATTTT; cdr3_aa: CASSYSGQGADTQYF
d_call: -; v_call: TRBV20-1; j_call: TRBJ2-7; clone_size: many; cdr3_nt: TGCAGTGCCTATGACAGATACGAGCAGTACTTC; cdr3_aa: CSAYDRYEQYF
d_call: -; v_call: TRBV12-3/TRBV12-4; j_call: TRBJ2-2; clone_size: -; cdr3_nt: TGTGCCAGCAGACCCGACATCGACACCGGGGAGCTGTTTTTT; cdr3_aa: CASRPDIDTGELFF
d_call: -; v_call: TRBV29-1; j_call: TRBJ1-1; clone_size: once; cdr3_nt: TGCAGCGTTGGGTTGGGGATGGTCACTGAAGCTTTCTTT; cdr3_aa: CSVGLGMVTEAFF
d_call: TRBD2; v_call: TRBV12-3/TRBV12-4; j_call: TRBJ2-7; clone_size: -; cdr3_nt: TGTGCCAGCAGTTTGCGGAGCGGGAGGTTCAACGAGCAGTACTTC; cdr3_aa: CASSLRSGRFNEQYF
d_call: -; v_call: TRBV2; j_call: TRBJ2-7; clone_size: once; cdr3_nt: TGTGCCAGCAGTTTAGGGAATACGTACGAGCAGTACTTC; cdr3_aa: CASSLGNTYEQYF
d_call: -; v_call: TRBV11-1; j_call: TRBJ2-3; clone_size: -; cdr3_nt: TGTGCCAGCAGCTTTAGCGGAACAGATCCACATCATACGCAGTATTTT; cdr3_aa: CASSFSGTDPHHTQYF
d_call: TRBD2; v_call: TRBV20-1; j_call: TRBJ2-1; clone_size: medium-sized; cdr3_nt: TGCAGTGCTAGAGAGGGAGGGACTGGGTTACTCTTC; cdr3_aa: CSAREGGTGLLF
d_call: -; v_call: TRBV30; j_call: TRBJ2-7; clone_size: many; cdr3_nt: TGTGCCTGGAGCTCAGAATACGAGCAGTACTTC; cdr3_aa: CAWSSEYEQYF
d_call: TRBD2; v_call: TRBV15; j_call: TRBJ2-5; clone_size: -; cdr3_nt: TGTGCCACCAGCAGAACCGGGGGGGCCGGGGAGACCCAGTACTTC; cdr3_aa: CATSRTGGAGETQYF
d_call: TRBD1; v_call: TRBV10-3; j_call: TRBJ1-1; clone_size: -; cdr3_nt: TGTGCCATCAGTGACGGACAGGGGAGGACTGAAGCTTTCTTT; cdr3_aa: CAISDGQGRTEAFF
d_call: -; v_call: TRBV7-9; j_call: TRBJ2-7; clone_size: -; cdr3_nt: TGTGCCAGCAGCTTAGCCCAGGGGCACGAGCAGTACTTC; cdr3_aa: CASSLAQGHEQYF
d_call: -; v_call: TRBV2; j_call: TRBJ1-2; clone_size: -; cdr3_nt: TGTGCCAGCACCCCGACCGAACCGAACTCAGGCTACACCTTC; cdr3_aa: CASTPTEPNSGYTF
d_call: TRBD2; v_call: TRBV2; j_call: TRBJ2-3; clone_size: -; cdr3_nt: TGTGCCAGCAGGGATGCTAGCGGGGCCACAGATACGCAGTATTTT; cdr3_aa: CASRDASGATDTQYF
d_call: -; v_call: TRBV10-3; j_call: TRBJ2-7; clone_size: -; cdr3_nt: TGTGCCATCGCTTTGACTGATGAATACGAGCAGTACTTC; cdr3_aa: CAIALTDEYEQYF
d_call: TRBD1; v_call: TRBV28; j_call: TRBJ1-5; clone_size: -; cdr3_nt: TGTGCCAGCAGTTCGCCCAGGGGGCTGAACAATCAGCCCCAGCATTTT; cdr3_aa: CASSSPRGLNNQPQHF
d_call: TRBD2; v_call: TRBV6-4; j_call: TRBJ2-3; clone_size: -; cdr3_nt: TGTGCCAGCAGTGAGGGACTAGCGGGATCTGATACGCAGTATTTT; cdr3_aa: CASSEGLAGSDTQYF
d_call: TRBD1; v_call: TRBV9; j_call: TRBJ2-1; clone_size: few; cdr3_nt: TGTGCCAGCAGCGTAGGCAGGGGGAAAAGCGGACCTTACAATGAGCAGTTCTTC; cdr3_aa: CASSVGRGKSGPYNEQFF